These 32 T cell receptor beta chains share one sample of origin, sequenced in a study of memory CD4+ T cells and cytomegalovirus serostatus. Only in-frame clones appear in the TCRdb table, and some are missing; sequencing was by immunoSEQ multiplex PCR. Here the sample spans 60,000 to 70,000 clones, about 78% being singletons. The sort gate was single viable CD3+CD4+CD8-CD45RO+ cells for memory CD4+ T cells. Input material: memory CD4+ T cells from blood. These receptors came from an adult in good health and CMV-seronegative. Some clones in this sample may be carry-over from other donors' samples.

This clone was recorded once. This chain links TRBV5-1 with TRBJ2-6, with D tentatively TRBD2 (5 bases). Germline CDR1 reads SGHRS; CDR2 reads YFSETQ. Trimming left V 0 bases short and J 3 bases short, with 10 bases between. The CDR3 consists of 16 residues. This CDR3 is CASSLEGSNGANVLTF. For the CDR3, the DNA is TGCGCCAGCAGCTTGGAAGGGAGTAATGGGGCCAACGTCCTGACTTTC.

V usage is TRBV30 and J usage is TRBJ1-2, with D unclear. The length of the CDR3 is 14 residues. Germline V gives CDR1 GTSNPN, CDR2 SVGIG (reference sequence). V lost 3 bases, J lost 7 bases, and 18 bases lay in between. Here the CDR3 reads CAWRRAGREGGYTF. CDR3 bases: TGTGCCTGGAGGAGGGCAGGCCGGGAGGGTGGCTACACCTTC.

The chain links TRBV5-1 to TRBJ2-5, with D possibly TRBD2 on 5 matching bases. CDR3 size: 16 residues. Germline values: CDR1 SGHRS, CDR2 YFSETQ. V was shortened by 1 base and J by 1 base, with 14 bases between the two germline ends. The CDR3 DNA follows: TGCGCCAGCAGCTTGCGGCGGCTAGCCGGCCAAGAGACCCAGTACTTC. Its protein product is CASSLRRLAGQETQYF.

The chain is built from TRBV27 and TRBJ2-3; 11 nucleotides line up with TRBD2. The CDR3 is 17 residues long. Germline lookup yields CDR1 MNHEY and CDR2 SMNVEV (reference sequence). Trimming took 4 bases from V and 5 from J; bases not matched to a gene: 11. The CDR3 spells CASSSGPGLAARDTQYF. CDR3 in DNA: TGTGCCAGCAGTTCCGGCCCGGGACTAGCGGCCCGAGATACGCAGTATTTT.

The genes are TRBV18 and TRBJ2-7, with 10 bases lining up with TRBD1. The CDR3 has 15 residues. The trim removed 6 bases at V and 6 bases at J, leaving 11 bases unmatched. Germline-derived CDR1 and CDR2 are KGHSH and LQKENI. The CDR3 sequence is CASSPRGTGVFEQYF. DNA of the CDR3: TGTGCCAGCTCTCCCAGGGGGACAGGGGTTTTCGAGCAGTACTTC.

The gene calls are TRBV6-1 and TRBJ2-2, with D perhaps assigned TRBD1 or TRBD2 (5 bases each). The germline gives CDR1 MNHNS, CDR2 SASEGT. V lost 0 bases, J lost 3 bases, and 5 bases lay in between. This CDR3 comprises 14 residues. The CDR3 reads CASSEAGHTGELFF. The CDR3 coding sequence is TGTGCCAGCAGTGAAGCGGGACACACCGGGGAGCTGTTTTTT.

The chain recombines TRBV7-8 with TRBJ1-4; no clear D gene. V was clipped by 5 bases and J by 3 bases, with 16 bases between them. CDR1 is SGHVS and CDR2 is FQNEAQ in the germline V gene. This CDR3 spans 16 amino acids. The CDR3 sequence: CASSRGMRHSNEKLFF. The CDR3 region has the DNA TGTGCCAGCAGCCGAGGCATGCGACACTCTAATGAAAAACTGTTTTTT.

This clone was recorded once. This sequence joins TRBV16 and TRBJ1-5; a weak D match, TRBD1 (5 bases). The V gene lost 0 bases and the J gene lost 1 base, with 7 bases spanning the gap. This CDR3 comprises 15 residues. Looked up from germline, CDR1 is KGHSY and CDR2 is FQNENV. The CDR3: CASSQSGGSNQPQHF. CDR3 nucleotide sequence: TGTGCCAGCAGCCAATCGGGGGGAAGCAATCAGCCCCAGCATTTT.

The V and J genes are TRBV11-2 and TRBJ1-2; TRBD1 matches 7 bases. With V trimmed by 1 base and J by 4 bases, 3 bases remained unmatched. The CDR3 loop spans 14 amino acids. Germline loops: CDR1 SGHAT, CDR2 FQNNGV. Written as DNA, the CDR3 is TGTGCCAGCAGCTTAGGAGGGACAGCCTATGGCTACACCTTC. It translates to CASSLGGTAYGYTF.

CDR3 sequence: CASSAQGGAYEQYF. CDR3 coding DNA: TGTGCCAGCAGTGCCCAGGGGGGGGCCTACGAGCAGTACTTC. The gene calls are TRBV2 and TRBJ2-7, with D perhaps assigned TRBD1 or TRBD2 (7 bases each). CDR3 length: 14 residues. V lost 4 bases, J lost 2 bases, and 12 bases lay in between. Germline V gene data show CDR1 as SNHLY and CDR2 as FYNNEI.

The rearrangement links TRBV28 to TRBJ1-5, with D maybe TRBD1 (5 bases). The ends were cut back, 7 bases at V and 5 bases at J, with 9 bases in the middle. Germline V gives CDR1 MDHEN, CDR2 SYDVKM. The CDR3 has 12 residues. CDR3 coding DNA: TGTGCCAGCAAGGTGGGGGATCAGCCCCAGCATTTT. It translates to CASKVGDQPQHF. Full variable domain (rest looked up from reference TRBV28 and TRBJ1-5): DVKVTQSSRYLVKRTGEKVFLECVQDMDHENMFWYRQDPGLGLRLIYFSYDVKMKEKGDIPEGYSVSREKKERFSLILESASTNQTSMYLCASKVGDQPQHFGDGTRLSIL.

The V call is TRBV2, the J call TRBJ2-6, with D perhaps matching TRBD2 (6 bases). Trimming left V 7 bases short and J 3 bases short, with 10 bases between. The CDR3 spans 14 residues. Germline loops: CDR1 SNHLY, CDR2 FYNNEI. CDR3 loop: CASMRDFGANVLTF. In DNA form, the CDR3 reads TGTGCCAGCATGCGGGACTTTGGGGCCAACGTCCTGACTTTC.

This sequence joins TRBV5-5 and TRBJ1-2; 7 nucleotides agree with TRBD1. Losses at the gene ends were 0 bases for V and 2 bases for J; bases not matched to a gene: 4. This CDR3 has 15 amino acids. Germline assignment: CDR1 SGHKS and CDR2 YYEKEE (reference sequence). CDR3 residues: CASSLGRGLNYGYTF. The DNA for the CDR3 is TGTGCCAGCAGCTTGGGGAGGGGGCTGAACTATGGCTACACCTTC.

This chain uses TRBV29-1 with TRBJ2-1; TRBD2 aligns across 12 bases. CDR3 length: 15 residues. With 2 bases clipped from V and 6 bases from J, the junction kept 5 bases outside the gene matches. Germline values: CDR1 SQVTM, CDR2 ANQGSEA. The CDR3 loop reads CSVEPSSGRANEQFF. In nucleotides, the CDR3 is TGCAGCGTTGAACCATCTAGCGGGAGGGCCAATGAGCAGTTCTTC.

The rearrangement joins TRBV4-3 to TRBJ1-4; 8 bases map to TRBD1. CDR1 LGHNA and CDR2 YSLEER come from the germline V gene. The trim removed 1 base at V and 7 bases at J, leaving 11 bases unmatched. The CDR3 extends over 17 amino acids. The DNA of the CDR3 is TGCGCCAGCAGCCAAGGATTAGTGGCAGGGGGCCCTGAAAAACTGTTTTTT. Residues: CASSQGLVAGGPEKLFF.

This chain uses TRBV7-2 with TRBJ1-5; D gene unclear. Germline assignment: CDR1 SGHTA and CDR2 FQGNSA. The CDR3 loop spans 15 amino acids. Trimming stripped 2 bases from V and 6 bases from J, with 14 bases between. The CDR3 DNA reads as TGTGCCAGCAGCTTAAATTGGGCAGTTCCTCAGCCCCAGCATTTT. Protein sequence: CASSLNWAVPQPQHF.

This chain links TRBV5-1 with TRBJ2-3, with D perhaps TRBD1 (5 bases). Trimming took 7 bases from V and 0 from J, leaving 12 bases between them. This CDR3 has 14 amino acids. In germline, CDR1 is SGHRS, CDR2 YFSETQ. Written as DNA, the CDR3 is TGCGCCAGCTATCGACAGCTCAGCACAGATACGCAGTATTTT. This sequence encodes CASYRQLSTDTQYF.

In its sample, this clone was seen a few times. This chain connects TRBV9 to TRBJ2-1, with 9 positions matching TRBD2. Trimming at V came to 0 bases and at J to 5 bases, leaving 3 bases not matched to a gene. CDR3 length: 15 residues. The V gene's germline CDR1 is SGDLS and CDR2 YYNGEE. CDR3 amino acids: CASSVGTSDHNEQFF. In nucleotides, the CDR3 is TGTGCCAGCAGCGTAGGGACTAGCGACCACAATGAGCAGTTCTTC.

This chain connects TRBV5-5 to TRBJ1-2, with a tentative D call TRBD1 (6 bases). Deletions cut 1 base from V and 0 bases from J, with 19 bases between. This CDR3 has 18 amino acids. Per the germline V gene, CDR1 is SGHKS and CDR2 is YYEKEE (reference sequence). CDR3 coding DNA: TGTGCCAGCAGCTTGAGGGTTGGGGGGGCCGTGGCTAACTATGGCTACACCTTC. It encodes CASSLRVGGAVANYGYTF.

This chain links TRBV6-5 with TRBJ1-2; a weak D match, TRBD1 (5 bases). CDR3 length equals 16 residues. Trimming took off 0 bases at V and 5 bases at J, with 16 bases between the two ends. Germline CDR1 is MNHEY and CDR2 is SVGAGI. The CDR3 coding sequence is TGTGCCAGCAGTTACTCGGGGCTCCGCCAAAGATATGGCTACACCTTC. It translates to CASSYSGLRQRYGYTF.

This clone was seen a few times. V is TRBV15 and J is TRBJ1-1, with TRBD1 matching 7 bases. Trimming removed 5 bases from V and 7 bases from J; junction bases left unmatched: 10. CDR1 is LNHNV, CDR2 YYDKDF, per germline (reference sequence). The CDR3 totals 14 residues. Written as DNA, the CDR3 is TGTGCCACCAGCGAGGCCTTGACAGGGAGTGAAGCTTTCTTT. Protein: CATSEALTGSEAFF. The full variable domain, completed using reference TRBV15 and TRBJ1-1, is DAMVIQNPRYQVTQFGKPVTLSCSQTLNHNVMYWYQQKSSQAPKLLFHYYDKDFNNEADTPDNFQSRRPNTSFCFLDIRSPGLGDTAMYLCATSEALTGSEAFFGQGTRLTVV.

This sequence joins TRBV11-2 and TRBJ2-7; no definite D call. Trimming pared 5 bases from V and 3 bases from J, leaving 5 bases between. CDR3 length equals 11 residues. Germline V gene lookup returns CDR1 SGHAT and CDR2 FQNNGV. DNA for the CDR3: TGTGCCAGCAGCCTAAACTACGAGCAGTACTTC. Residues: CASSLNYEQYF. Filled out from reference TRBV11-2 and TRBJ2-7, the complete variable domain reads EAGVAQSPRYKIIEKRQSVAFWCNPISGHATLYWYQQILGQGPKLLIQFQNNGVVDDSQLPKDRFSAERLKGVDSTLKIQPAKLEDSAVYLCASSLNYEQYFGPGTRLTVT.

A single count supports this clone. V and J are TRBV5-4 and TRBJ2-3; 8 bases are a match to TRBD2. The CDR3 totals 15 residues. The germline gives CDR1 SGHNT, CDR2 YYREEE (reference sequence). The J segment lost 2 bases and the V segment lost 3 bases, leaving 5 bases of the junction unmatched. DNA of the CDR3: TGTGCCAGCAGCTCCGGACTAGCCTTCACAGATACGCAGTATTTT. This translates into CASSSGLAFTDTQYF.

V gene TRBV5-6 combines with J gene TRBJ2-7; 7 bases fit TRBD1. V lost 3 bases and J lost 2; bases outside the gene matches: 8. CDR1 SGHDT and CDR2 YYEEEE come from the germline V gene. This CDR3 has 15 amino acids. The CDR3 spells CASSSWDRRTYEQYF. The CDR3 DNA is TGTGCCAGCAGCTCATGGGACAGACGAACCTACGAGCAGTACTTC.

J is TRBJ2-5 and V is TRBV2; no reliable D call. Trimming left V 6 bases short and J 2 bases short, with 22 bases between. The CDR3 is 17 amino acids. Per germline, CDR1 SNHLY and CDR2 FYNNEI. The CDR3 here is CASRPLLRRLLQETQYF. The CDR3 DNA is TGTGCCAGCAGACCTCTATTACGGAGACTTCTTCAAGAGACCCAGTACTTC.

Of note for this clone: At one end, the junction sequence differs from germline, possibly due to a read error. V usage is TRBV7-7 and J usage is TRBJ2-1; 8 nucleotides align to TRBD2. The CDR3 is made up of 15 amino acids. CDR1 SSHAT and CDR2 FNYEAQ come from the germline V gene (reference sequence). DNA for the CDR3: TGTGCTAGCAGCCCCGGTAGCGGGGTCTACAATGAGCAGTTCTTC. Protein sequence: CASSPGSGVYNEQFF.

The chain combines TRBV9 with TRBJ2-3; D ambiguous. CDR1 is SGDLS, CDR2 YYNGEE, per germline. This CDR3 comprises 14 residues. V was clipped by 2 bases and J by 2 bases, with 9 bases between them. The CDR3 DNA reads TGTGCCAGCAGCGTCAGAACCTTCACAGATACGCAGTATTTT. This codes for CASSVRTFTDTQYF.

This CDR3 is CASSPQDSTDTQYF. CDR3 nucleotides: TGTGCCAGCAGCCCACAGGACAGCACAGATACGCAGTATTTT. The chain carries TRBV5-6 and TRBJ2-3, with a tentative D call TRBD1 (5 bases). Trimming left V 4 bases short and J 0 bases short, with 9 bases between. This CDR3 has 14 amino acids. Germline values: CDR1 SGHDT, CDR2 YYEEEE.

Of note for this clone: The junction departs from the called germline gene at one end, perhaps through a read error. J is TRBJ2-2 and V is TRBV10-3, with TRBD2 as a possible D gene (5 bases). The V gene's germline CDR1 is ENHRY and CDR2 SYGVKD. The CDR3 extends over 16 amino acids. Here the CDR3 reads CAISELSGTNTGELFF. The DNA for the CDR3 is TGTGCCATCAGCGAGTTGAGCGGCACGAATACCGGGGAGCTGTTTTTT.

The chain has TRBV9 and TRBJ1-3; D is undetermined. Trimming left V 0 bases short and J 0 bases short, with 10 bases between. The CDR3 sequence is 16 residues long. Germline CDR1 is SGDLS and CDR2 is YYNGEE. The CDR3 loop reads CASSVDVTSSGNTIYF. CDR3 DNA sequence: TGTGCCAGCAGCGTAGATGTCACCAGCTCTGGAAACACCATATATTTT.

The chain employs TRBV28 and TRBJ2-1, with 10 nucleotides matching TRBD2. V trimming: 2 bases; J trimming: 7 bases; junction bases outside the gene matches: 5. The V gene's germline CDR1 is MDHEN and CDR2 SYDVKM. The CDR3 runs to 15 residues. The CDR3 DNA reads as TGTGCCAGCAGTTTACAAGCGGGAGGGAAGAATGAGCAGTTCTTC. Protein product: CASSLQAGGKNEQFF.

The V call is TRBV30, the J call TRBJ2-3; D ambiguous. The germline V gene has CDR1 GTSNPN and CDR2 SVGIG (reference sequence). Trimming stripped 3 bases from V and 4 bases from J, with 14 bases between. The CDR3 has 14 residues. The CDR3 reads CAWSLGLGADTQYF. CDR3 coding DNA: TGTGCCTGGAGCCTTGGTTTAGGCGCAGATACGCAGTATTTT.